The 14 T cell receptor beta chains below all came from one sample that was sequenced in a study of shared clonotypes between healthy human individuals. Naive CD8 cells comprised CD45RO-negative, CCR7-positively selected cells, excluding terminally differentiated effector memory CD45RA+ cells. Profiling relied on immunoSEQ multiplex PCR, and the TCRdb table lists in-frame clones only, not all of them. Among approximately 2,000,000 clones, around 95% were seen once, and the ten largest hold around 1.7%. Specimen: naive CD8+ T cells from PBMCs. All receptors come from a man younger than 30 in good health. Some clones in this sample may be carry-over from other donors' samples.

Written as DNA, the CDR3 is TGTGCCAGCAGCTATAAGGGAGAGACCCAGTACTTC. Protein product: CASSYKGETQYF. V is TRBV11-2 and J is TRBJ2-5, with D hard to call. The germline V gene has CDR1 SGHAT and CDR2 FQNNGV. The CDR3 is made up of 12 amino acids. The ends were cut back, 4 bases at V and 4 bases at J, with 7 bases in the middle.

The chain links TRBV6-6 to TRBJ2-5; the D gene is possibly TRBD2 (5 bases). The CDR3 is made up of 13 amino acids. Trimming shortened V by 8 bases and J by 3 bases, and 13 bases separated the two germline ends. Per the germline V gene, CDR1 is MNHNY and CDR2 is SVGAGI (reference sequence). The CDR3 loop reads CASLNGVKETQYF. CDR3 sequence (DNA): TGTGCCAGCCTCAACGGGGTGAAAGAGACCCAGTACTTC.

This chain uses TRBV15 with TRBJ2-1; 7 bases map to TRBD2. J lost 2 bases, V lost 3 bases, and 7 bases had no gene match. CDR1 and CDR2 from the germline V gene are LNHNV and YYDKDF (reference sequence). The CDR3 length is 16 residues. The chain's CDR3 is CATSRALADTYNEQFF. In nucleotides, the CDR3 is TGTGCCACCAGCAGGGCCCTAGCGGATACCTACAATGAGCAGTTCTTC.

The chain couples TRBV19 to TRBJ2-3, with TRBD1 matching 9 bases. Trimming at V came to 5 bases and at J to 4 bases, leaving 10 bases not matched to a gene. The CDR3 spans 16 residues. CDR1 and CDR2 (germline): LNHDA, SQIVND (reference sequence). CDR3 residues: CASSRDRGAAADTQYF. The CDR3 DNA follows: TGTGCCAGTAGTCGTGACAGGGGGGCTGCTGCAGATACGCAGTATTTT.

The CDR3 coding sequence is TGCGCCAGCAGCCCTAGCGGGAACTACAATGAGCAGTTCTTC. Protein product: CASSPSGNYNEQFF. The J gene is TRBJ2-1, the V gene TRBV4-1, with 9 bases fitting TRBD2. The CDR3 contains 14 residues. With V trimmed by 4 bases and J by 3 bases, 1 base remained unmatched. Germline CDR1 and CDR2: MGHRA and YSYEKL.

The chain has TRBV10-3 and TRBJ2-7; D possibly corresponds to TRBD1 (5 bases). Per the germline V gene, CDR1 is ENHRY and CDR2 is SYGVKD. The CDR3 spans 15 residues. Between the trimmed V and J ends, which lost 0 bases and 0 bases, there was a span of 9 bases. The CDR3 DNA follows: TGTGCCATCAGTGAGTCGACAGCGAACTCCTACGAGCAGTACTTC. Translating gives CAISESTANSYEQYF.

This chain joins TRBV11-2 and TRBJ1-3, with 7 positions matching TRBD1. This CDR3 is 18 amino acids long. Germline CDR1 and CDR2: SGHAT and FQNNGV. The V segment lost 2 bases and the J segment 0 bases; nucleotides outside the gene matches: 10. This CDR3 is CASSLSPVDRTSGNTIYF. CDR3 DNA: TGTGCCAGCAGCTTATCCCCCGTGGACAGGACCTCTGGAAACACCATATATTTT.

The gene calls are TRBV6-1 and TRBJ2-1, with 9 bases aligning to TRBD2. Germline values: CDR1 MNHNS, CDR2 SASEGT. V lost 3 bases and J lost 7; bases outside the gene matches: 4. CDR3 length: 14 residues. The DNA for the CDR3 is TGTGCCAGCAGTGACTGGACTAGCGAGAATGAGCAGTTCTTC. Translation: CASSDWTSENEQFF.

V is TRBV7-9 and J is TRBJ2-7, with a tentative D call TRBD2 (7 bases). V was cut by 4 bases and J by 2 bases, with 18 bases left in between. This CDR3 has 16 residues. The germline CDR1 and CDR2 sequences are SEHNR and FQNEAQ (reference sequence). CDR3 residues: CASSSQDRGAPYEQYF. The CDR3 coding sequence is TGTGCCAGCAGCTCCCAGGATCGGGGGGCCCCCTACGAGCAGTACTTC.

V gene TRBV10-3 combines with J gene TRBJ1-1; no clear D gene. V shed 5 bases and J shed 5 bases, with 15 bases lying between them. CDR1 and CDR2 (germline): ENHRY, SYGVKD. The CDR3 sequence is 14 residues long. Here the CDR3 reads CAISQASGRTEAFF. In DNA form, the CDR3 reads TGTGCCATCAGTCAAGCCTCCGGGAGGACTGAAGCTTTCTTT.

About this clone itself: Different DNA sequences within this sample yield the same CDR3. CDR3 in amino acids: CASSSGLASYEQYF. In DNA form, the CDR3 reads TGTGCCAGCAGTTCGGGACTAGCGTCCTACGAGCAGTACTTC. The genes are TRBV5-5 and TRBJ2-7, with 10 bases fitting TRBD2. Germline assignment: CDR1 SGHKS and CDR2 YYEKEE (reference sequence). Trimming at V came to 5 bases and at J to 1 base, leaving 3 bases not matched to a gene. CDR3 length: 14 residues. Using reference TRBV5-5 and TRBJ2-7 for the parts outside the CDR3, the full variable domain is DAGVTQSPTHLIKTRGQQVTLRCSPISGHKSVSWYQQVLGQGPQFIFQYYEKEERGRGNFPDRFSARQFPNYSSELNVNALLLGDSALYLCASSSGLASYEQYFGPGTRLTVT.

The chain couples TRBV11-2 to TRBJ2-7; 11 bases are a match to TRBD2. The CDR3 has 18 amino acids. The V gene end was trimmed by 1 base and the J gene end by 0 bases; junction bases not matched to a gene: 8. In germline, CDR1 is SGHAT, CDR2 FQNNGV. This chain's CDR3 is CASSLVPLAGAPSYEQYF. Here the CDR3 DNA reads TGTGCCAGCAGCTTAGTTCCACTAGCGGGAGCACCCTCCTACGAGCAGTACTTC.

As DNA, the CDR3 is TGTGCCAGCAGCTTGTCGGCCCTAGCGGTCACAGATACGCAGTATTTT. Translation gives CASSLSALAVTDTQYF. The gene calls are TRBV5-4 and TRBJ2-3; TRBD2 matches 7 bases. Trimming removed 1 base from V and 2 bases from J; junction bases left unmatched: 7. The CDR3 runs to 16 residues. CDR1 and CDR2 from the germline V gene are SGHNT and YYREEE (reference sequence).

The chain joins TRBV6-5 to TRBJ1-3; 7 bases are shared with TRBD1. The ends lost 2 bases at V and 4 bases at J; junction bases unmatched: 5. The CDR3 loop spans 15 amino acids. Germline V gene lookup returns CDR1 MNHEY and CDR2 SVGAGI. The CDR3 reads CASSYHRGSGNTIYF. The CDR3 coding sequence is TGTGCCAGCAGTTACCACAGGGGTTCGGGAAACACCATATATTTT.